The present T cell receptor (beta chain) was sequenced within a study of response to subunit inactivated influenza vaccine. This clonotype was counted only a few times. Its antigen is still unknown. In TCRdb, the RT-PCR reads were re-called with MiXCR into one record per CDR3 protein. The repertoire holds 800,000 or so distinct CDR3 sequences, with 21% as singletons. Study-wide results and caveats: It was suggested by the authors that few new T cells are recruited by each seasonal influenza vaccination.

CDR3 length: 14 residues. V was pared by 0 bases and J by 9 bases, with 12 bases between. Germline V CDR1 and CDR2: LGHNA, YSLEER. This receptor was identified in a man aged 45 to 65 who received an inactivated influenza vaccine. J is TRBJ2-1 and V is TRBV4-3, with D uncertain. The sequencing used PBMCs from blood, collected about 5 days after vaccination. The CDR3 loop reads CASSQDGRRGEQFF. In nucleotides, the CDR3 is TGCGCCAGCAGCCAAGATGGTAGGCGTGGTGAGCAGTTCTTC.